This T cell receptor beta chain was obtained from a study of blood T cells in healthy people across ages. For the second PCR, which ran for about 6 to 12 cycles, a sample-barcoded 5' primer and a J-beta primer mix were used. TCRdb reprocessed the 5' RACE reads with MiXCR, giving one entry per CDR3 protein. Altogether about 670,000 distinct CDR3 sequences are present, 45% to 60% being singletons, with the ten largest covering approximately 13%. The ends were cut back, 5 bases at V and 2 bases at J, with 12 bases in the middle. The CDR3 has 14 residues. The chain combines TRBV12-3 or TRBV12-4 with TRBJ2-5; D gene ambiguous. This receptor was identified in a woman older than 75 in good health. Sequencing input: blood. The CDR3 is CASSVIGLQETQYF. CDR3 coding DNA: TGTGCCAGCAGTGTCATAGGGTTACAAGAGACCCAGTACTTC.